Detailed here is one TCR beta chain. Its specificity is not known. 13 Jbeta primers and 60 Vbeta primers were used for the PCR. Sequenced by immunoSEQ multiplex PCR; TCRdb stores in-frame clones only, minus some. Found here are 50,000 to 65,000 clones, 75% to 85% of them singletons; the top ten hold roughly half. This entry comes from a study of cytomegalovirus exposure and HLA in healthy donors. Overall study findings and caveats: Data from an earlier analysis indicated that most TCR beta V segments were productive either about 90% or about 30% of the time.

Per germline, CDR1 SGHRS and CDR2 YFSETQ. This CDR3 spans 14 amino acids. The V end lost 1 base, the J end lost 1 base, and 8 bases lay between the germline ends. This chain joins TRBV5-1 and TRBJ1-1, with D hard to call. The source of this sequence is a man aged 50-59 years in good health and CMV-seropositive. The sample was PBMCs. CDR3 residues: CASSLSGGNTEAFF. CDR3 nucleotide sequence: TGCGCCAGCAGCTTGTCGGGAGGGAACACTGAAGCTTTCTTT.